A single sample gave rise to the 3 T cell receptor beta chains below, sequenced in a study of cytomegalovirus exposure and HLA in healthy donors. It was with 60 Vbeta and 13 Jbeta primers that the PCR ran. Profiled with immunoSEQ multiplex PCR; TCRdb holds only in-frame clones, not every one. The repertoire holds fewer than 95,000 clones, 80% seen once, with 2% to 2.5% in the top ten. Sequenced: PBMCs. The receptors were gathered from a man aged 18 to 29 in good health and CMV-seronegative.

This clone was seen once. In nucleotides, the CDR3 is TGTGCCAGCAGCGTAGGTATAGGGGAGGGGGAGACCCAGTACTTC. Its translation: CASSVGIGEGETQYF. The V and J genes are TRBV9 and TRBJ2-5, with 7 bases matching TRBD2. Germline V gene data show CDR1 as SGDLS and CDR2 as YYNGEE. Losses at the gene ends were 0 bases for V and 5 bases for J; bases not matched to a gene: 7. There are 15 residues in the CDR3.

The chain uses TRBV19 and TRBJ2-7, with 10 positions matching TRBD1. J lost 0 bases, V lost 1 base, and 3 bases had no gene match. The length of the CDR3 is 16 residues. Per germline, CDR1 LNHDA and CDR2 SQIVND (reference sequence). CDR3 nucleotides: TGTGCCAGTAGTATAGGCGGACAGGGGGTCTCCTACGAGCAGTACTTC. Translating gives CASSIGGQGVSYEQYF.

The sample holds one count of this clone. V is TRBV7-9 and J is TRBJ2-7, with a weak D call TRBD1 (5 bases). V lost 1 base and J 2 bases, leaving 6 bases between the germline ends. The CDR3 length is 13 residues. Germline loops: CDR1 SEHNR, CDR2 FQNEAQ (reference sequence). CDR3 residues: CASSLDRTYEQYF. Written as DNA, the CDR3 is TGTGCCAGCAGCTTAGACAGGACCTACGAGCAGTACTTC.